This T cell receptor beta chain was recovered during a study of T cell responses to AZD1222 COVID-19 vaccine. Study findings and constraints: Baseline antibody screening turned up just a handful of seropositive AZD1222 recipients. The study reported that nearly half of spike-specific TCRs target unmutated variant regions. Donors in the cohort were predominantly white British and more often female, and clonal diversity was possibly underestimated. Spike as a whole was targeted by vaccine-associated CD4 TCRs, dominant at 160-218 and 743-854.

As regards this clone: Its antigen is not identified.

Repertoires were generated with immunoSEQ multiplex PCR, while TCRdb's copy carries only in-frame clones and drops some. Of fewer than 110,000 clones listed, approximately 88% are singletons. Germline trimming cut 4 bases from V and 3 bases from J; bases unmatched to any gene: 6. This CDR3 spans 16 amino acids. Germline-derived CDR1 and CDR2 are SGHTA and FQGNSA. The rearrangement joins TRBV7-2 to TRBJ2-3; 11 bases map to TRBD2. The receptor's source is an adult in good health. The sample consisted of peripheral blood, taken on day 0 of AZD1222 vaccination. CDR3 protein: CASSSASGGRTDTQYF. The DNA for the CDR3 is TGTGCCAGCAGCTCTGCTAGCGGGGGGCGAACAGATACGCAGTATTTT.